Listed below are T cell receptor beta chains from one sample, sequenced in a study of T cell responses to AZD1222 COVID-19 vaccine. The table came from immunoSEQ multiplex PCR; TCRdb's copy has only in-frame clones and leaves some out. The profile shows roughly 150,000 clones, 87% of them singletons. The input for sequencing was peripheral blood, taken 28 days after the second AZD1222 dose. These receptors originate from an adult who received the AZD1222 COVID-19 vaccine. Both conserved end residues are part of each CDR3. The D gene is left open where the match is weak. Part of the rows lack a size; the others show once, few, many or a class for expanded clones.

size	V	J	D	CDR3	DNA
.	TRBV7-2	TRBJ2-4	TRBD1	CASSPRPGQGAIQYF	TGTGCCAGCAGCCCCCGTCCGGGACAGGGTGCCATTCAGTACTTC
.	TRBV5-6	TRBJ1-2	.	CASSLFSRTPYGYTF	TGTGCCAGCAGCTTGTTTTCGAGGACCCCTTATGGCTACACCTTC
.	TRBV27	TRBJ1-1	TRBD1	CASSRGQTTEAFF	TGTGCCAGCAGTAGGGGACAGACCACTGAAGCTTTCTTT
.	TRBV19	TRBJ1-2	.	CASSIVEGGYTF	TGTGCCAGTAGTATAGTCGAGGGCGGCTACACCTTC
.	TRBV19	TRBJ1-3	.	CASSQPPYTIYF	TGTGCCAGTTCTCAACCCCCATACACCATATATTTT
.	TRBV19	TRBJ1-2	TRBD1	CASKGPGGGYGYTF	TGTGCCAGTAAGGGCCCAGGGGGCGGCTATGGCTACACCTTC
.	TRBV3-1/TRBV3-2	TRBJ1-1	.	CASSSRLVVAEAFF	TGTGCCAGCAGCTCGCGACTCGTTGTCGCTGAAGCTTTCTTT
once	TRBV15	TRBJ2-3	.	CATSKGLPDTQYF	TGTGCCACCAGCAAGGGCCTGCCAGATACGCAGTATTTT
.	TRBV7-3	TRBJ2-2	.	CASSNPTTSNTGELFF	TGTGCCAGCAGCAATCCGACCACATCGAACACCGGGGAGCTGTTTTTT
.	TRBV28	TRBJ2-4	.	CASSGQSAAKNIQYF	TGTGCCAGCAGTGGGCAGTCCGCGGCCAAAAACATTCAGTACTTC
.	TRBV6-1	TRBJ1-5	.	CASSDRDGAGPQHF	TGTGCCAGCAGTGACCGGGACGGGGCAGGACCCCAGCATTTT
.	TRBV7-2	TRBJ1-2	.	CASSSGRGVYGYTF	TGTGCCAGCAGCTCAGGTCGGGGGGTCTATGGCTACACCTTC
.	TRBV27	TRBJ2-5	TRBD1	CASKSGTGILETQYF	TGTGCCAGCAAATCCGGGACAGGAATATTGGAGACCCAGTACTTC
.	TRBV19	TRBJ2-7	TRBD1	CASSVSGTGVPYEQYF	TGTGCCAGTAGTGTATCCGGGACAGGGGTCCCCTACGAGCAGTACTTC
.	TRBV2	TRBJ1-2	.	CASSAQGGSSYGYTF	TGTGCCAGCAGTGCGCAAGGAGGCTCCTCATATGGCTACACCTTC
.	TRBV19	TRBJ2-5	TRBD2	CASSMGGRGQETQYF	TGTGCCAGTAGTATGGGCGGGAGGGGACAAGAGACCCAGTACTTC
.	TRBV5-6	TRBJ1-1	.	CASSLAGAVLNTEAFF	TGTGCCAGCAGCTTGGCCGGCGCAGTCTTGAACACTGAAGCTTTCTTT
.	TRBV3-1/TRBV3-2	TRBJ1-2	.	CASSQEGLNFGYTF	TGTGCCAGCAGCCAAGAAGGACTAAACTTTGGCTACACCTTC
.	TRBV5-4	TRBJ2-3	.	CASSLGGSTDTQYF	TGTGCCAGCAGCTTAGGGGGAAGCACAGATACGCAGTATTTT
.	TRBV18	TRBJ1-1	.	CASSRNTEAFF	TGTGCCAGCTCACGGAACACTGAAGCTTTCTTT
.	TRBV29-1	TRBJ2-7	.	CSVEGMGRRNEQYF	TGCAGCGTTGAAGGAATGGGCAGGCGGAACGAGCAGTACTTC
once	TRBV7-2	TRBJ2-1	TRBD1	CASSHPPYRDRGEHEQFF	TGTGCCAGCAGCCATCCACCGTACCGGGACAGGGGTGAGCATGAGCAGTTCTTC
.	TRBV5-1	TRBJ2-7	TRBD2	CASSLASSGRAFAAEQYF	TGCGCCAGCAGCTTGGCCTCTAGCGGGAGGGCCTTCGCCGCCGAGCAGTACTTC
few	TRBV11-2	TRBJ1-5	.	CASSPALVGFGQPQHF	TGTGCCAGCAGCCCAGCATTGGTAGGGTTCGGTCAGCCCCAGCATTTT
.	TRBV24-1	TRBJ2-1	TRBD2	CATSEELMWREGNEQFF	TGTGCCACCAGTGAGGAGCTCATGTGGCGGGAGGGCAATGAGCAGTTCTTC
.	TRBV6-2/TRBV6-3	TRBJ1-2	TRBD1	CASSVIGTGYGYTF	TGTGCCAGCAGTGTCATTGGGACAGGGTATGGCTACACCTTC
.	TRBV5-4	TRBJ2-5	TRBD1	CASTANRGPETQYF	TGTGCCAGCACAGCTAACAGGGGGCCAGAGACCCAGTACTTC
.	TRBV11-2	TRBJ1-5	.	CASSLGSGGGSQPQHF	TGTGCCAGCAGCTTAGGTTCCGGGGGCGGGAGTCAGCCCCAGCATTTT
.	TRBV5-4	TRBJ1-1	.	CASNDPRVNTEAFF	TGTGCCAGCAATGACCCAAGAGTGAACACTGAAGCTTTCTTT
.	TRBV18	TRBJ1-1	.	CASSPGPNTEAFF	TGTGCCAGCTCACCCGGGCCAAATACAGAAGCTTTCTTT
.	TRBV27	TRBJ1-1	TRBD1	CASRVSGQGRTEAFF	TGTGCCAGCAGGGTTTCGGGACAGGGACGAACTGAAGCTTTCTTT
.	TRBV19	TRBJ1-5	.	CATGTGQPQHF	TGTGCCACTGGGACCGGACAGCCCCAGCATTTT
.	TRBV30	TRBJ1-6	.	CAWSLPGKPLHF	TGTGCCTGGAGTTTGCCGGGGAAACCCCTCCACTTT
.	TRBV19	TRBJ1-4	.	CASSRREFNEKLFF	TGTGCCAGTAGTAGGAGGGAGTTTAATGAAAAACTGTTTTTT
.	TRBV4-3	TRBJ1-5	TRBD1	CASSQEYRGVNQPQHF	TGCGCCAGCAGCCAAGAATACAGGGGGGTGAATCAGCCCCAGCATTTT
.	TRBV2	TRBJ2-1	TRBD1	CASGQASSYNEQFF	TGTGCCAGTGGACAGGCAAGCTCCTACAATGAGCAGTTCTTC
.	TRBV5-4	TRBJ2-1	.	CASSKLTVYEQFF	TGTGCCAGCAGCAAACTGACAGTATATGAGCAGTTCTTC
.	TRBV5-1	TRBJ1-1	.	CASSETPGQNTEAFF	TGCGCCAGCAGCGAAACCCCGGGACAGAACACTGAAGCTTTCTTT
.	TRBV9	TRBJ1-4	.	CASSVGQAEKLFF	TGTGCCAGCAGCGTAGGACAGGCCGAAAAACTGTTTTTT
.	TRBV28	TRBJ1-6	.	CASHRANSPLHF	TGTGCCAGCCACCGGGCTAATTCACCCCTCCACTTT
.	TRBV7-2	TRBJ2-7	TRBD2	CASSYSLAGRSYEQYF	TGTGCCAGCAGTTATAGCCTAGCGGGAAGGTCCTACGAGCAGTACTTC
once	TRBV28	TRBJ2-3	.	CASAPPTDTQYF	TGTGCCAGCGCCCCCCCCACAGATACGCAGTATTTT
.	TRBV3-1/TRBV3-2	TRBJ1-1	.	CASSQDQGRSRTEAFF	TGTGCCAGCAGCCAAGACCAGGGAAGGTCTCGGACTGAAGCTTTCTTT
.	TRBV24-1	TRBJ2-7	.	CATSDSARPPYEQYF	TGTGCCACCAGTGATTCAGCCAGGCCCCCCTACGAGCAGTACTTC
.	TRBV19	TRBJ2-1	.	CASSISRGQPAPYNEQFF	TGTGCCAGTAGTATATCCCGGGGCCAACCCGCCCCCTACAATGAGCAGTTCTTC
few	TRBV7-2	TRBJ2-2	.	CASSLGLSNTGELFF	TGTGCCAGCAGCTTAGGACTGTCGAACACCGGGGAGCTGTTTTTT
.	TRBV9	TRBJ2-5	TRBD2	CASSVGGAGGPTYAQYF	TGTGCCAGCAGCGTAGGCGGAGCGGGAGGGCCTACTTATGCCCAGTACTTC
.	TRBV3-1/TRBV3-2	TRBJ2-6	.	CASSRGSPGANVLTF	TGTGCCAGCAGCCGCGGGTCGCCTGGGGCCAACGTCCTGACTTTC
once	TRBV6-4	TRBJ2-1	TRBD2	CASRWVAGDNEQFF	TGTGCCAGCCGGTGGGTAGCGGGAGACAATGAGCAGTTCTTC
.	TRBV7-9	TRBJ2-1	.	CASSATTINNEQFF	TGTGCCAGCAGCGCCACGACTATAAACAATGAGCAGTTCTTC
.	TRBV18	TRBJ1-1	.	CASSPAVGRLNTEAFF	TGTGCCAGCTCACCCGCCGTTGGACGACTGAACACTGAAGCTTTCTTT
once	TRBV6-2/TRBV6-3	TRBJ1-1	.	CASSGTPKAFF	TGTGCCAGCAGCGGCACCCCAAAAGCTTTCTTT
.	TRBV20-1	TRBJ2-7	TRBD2	CSASKGLAGGEQYF	TGCAGTGCTAGTAAGGGACTAGCGGGAGGCGAGCAGTACTTC
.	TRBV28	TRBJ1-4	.	CAIRGANIEKLFF	TGTGCCATTCGGGGAGCTAACATAGAAAAACTGTTTTTT
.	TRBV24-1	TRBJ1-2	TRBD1	CATSDRQGTNYGYTF	TGTGCCACCAGTGACCGACAGGGAACTAACTATGGCTACACCTTC
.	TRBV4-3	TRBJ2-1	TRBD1	CASSQDGAQGDEQFF	TGCGCCAGCAGCCAAGATGGGGCTCAGGGGGATGAGCAGTTCTTC
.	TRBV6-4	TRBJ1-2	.	CASSDPRGFDGGYTF	TGTGCCAGCAGTGACCCCCGGGGATTTGATGGTGGCTACACCTTC
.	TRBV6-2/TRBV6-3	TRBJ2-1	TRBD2	CASSYSGTSPEQFF	TGTGCCAGCAGTTACTCGGGGACTAGCCCTGAGCAGTTCTTC
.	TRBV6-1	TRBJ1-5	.	CASSEGGAQPQHF	TGTGCCAGCAGTGAGGGGGGAGCTCAGCCCCAGCATTTT